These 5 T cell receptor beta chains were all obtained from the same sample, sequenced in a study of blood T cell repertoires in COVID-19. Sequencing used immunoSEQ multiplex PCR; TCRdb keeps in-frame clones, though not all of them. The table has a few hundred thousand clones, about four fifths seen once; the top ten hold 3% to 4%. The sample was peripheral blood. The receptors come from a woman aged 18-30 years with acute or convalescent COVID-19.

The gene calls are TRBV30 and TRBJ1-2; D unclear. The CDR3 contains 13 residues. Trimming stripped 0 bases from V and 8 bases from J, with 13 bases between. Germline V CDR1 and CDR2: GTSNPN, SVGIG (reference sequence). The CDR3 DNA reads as TGTGCCTGGAGTGTACTGGTAGGCGGGGGCTACACCTTC. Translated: CAWSVLVGGGYTF.

CDR3 coding DNA: TGTGCCAGCAGCCCCCCTCCGGCTAGCGGACGGGACTCCTACAATGAGCAGTTCTTC. This codes for CASSPPPASGRDSYNEQFF. This chain connects TRBV11-2 to TRBJ2-1; TRBD2 matches at 7 bases. Per germline, CDR1 SGHAT and CDR2 FQNNGV. The V and J ends lost 5 bases and 0 bases, in that order; junction bases with no gene match: 16. There are 19 residues in the CDR3.

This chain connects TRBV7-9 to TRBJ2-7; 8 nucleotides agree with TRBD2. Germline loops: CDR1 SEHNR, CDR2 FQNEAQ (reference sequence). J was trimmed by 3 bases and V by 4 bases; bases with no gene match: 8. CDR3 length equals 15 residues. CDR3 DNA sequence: TGTGCCAGCAGCTCAACCCGGACTAGCAGCTACGAGCAGTACTTC. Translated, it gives CASSSTRTSSYEQYF.

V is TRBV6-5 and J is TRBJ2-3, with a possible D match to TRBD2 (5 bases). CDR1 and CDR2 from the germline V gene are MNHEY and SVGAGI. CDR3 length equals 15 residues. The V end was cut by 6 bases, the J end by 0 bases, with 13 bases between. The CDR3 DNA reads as TGTGCCAGCAGGGGATCTCGGGGTAGCACAGATACGCAGTATTTT. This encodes CASRGSRGSTDTQYF.

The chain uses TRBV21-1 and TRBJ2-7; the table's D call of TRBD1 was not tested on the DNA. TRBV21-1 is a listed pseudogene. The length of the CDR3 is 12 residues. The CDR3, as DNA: TGTGCCAGCAGCAATCCAGGGGATGAGCAGTACTTC. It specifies CASSNPGDEQYF.